In its sample, the clone carrying this TCR beta chain was seen many times. Its target is unknown. The data originate from a study of tumor-infiltrating lymphocytes in primary liver carcinoma. Study summary: Staging placed the tumors at T1-T3 N0M0, and they measured about 4.2 to 11 cm across.

Study-wide results and caveats: Significantly greater top-250-clone fractions characterized tumors relative to blood (p = 0.039). Only about 7-24% of top clones occurred in every one of the five tumor regions.

V lost 5 bases, J lost 8 bases, and 21 bases lay in between. Germline CDR1 and CDR2: MNHEY and SVGAGI. The CDR3 contains 16 residues. From roughly 21-30 mg of unsorted bulk tissue, DNA and RNA were co-extracted together. The input was about 500 ng total RNA; TCR beta cDNA was made from it with a constant-region primer. Employing slightly modified ARM-PCR, three nested multiplex PCR rounds were run, and these gave rise to the TCR beta libraries. TRBV1-TRBV30 forward primers and a C-beta reverse primer were used in the first two PCR rounds, which each ran for 9 to 10 cycles. TCRdb processed the multiplex PCR reads anew with MiXCR; each CDR3 protein has one entry. The sample consists of approximately 120,000 distinct CDR3 sequences, 64% of them appearing once.

The V and J genes are TRBV6-5 and TRBJ1-4; tentative D call: TRBD1 (5 bases). The TCR comes from a woman aged 60-70 years with primary liver carcinoma and hepatitis B virus infection. Sequencing was carried out using liver tumor tissue from sampling region 3. The subset is: tumor region T3, left-lateral pole. CDR3 region: CASSPLTPGRREKLFF. The CDR3, as DNA: TGTGCCAGCAGTCCCTTGACCCCAGGGAGGAGGGAAAAACTGTTTTTT.